A single sample gave rise to the 6 T cell receptor beta chains below, sequenced in a study of spatial heterogeneity in lung cancer. Sample time point: sample taken at primary tumor resection. Unsorted whole RNA from tumor, nontumor lung or frozen PBMC underwent sequencing. Using its own MiXCR run on the 5' RACE reads, TCRdb lists one record per CDR3 protein. Here the sample spans almost 75,000 distinct CDR3 sequences, more than 10% being singletons. Sequences were derived from PBMCs, sampled at surgery. These receptor sequences come from a male donor with early-stage non-small cell lung cancer.

This clonotype was found many times. V gene TRBV30 combines with J gene TRBJ1-2; D unclear. The CDR3 totals 15 residues. Germline V gene lookup returns CDR1 GTSNPN and CDR2 SVGIG (reference sequence). The V end lost 3 bases, the J end lost 6 bases, and 20 bases lay between the germline ends. The CDR3 reads CAWSKPDLSVHGYTF. The CDR3 DNA reads as TGTGCCTGGAGCAAGCCGGACCTCTCGGTGCATGGCTACACCTTC.

This clonotype has a single count. The gene calls are TRBV7-8 and TRBJ2-5; D tentatively fits TRBD1 or TRBD2 (5 bases each). The V gene lost 1 base and the J gene lost 1 base, with 10 bases spanning the gap. CDR1 and CDR2 from the germline V gene are SGHVS and FQNEAQ. The CDR3 runs 15 residues. CDR3 nucleotide sequence: TGTGCCAGCAGCTTAGGAGGGGCCATCCAAGAGACCCAGTACTTC. Translated: CASSLGGAIQETQYF. Variable domain in full (rest from reference TRBV7-8 and TRBJ2-5): GAGVSQSPRYKVAKRGQDVALRCDPISGHVSLFWYQQALGQGPEFLTYFQNEAQLDKSGLPSDRFFAERPEGSVSTLKIQRTQQEDSAVYLCASSLGGAIQETQYFGPGTRLLVL.

V is TRBV7-2 and J is TRBJ2-7; 9 bases map to TRBD2. From germline, CDR1 is SGHTA and CDR2 FQGNSA. J gave up 2 bases and V 5 bases, and 10 bases lay outside the gene matches. The CDR3 has 16 residues. The DNA of the CDR3 is TGTGCCAGCAGCGGACAGGTTAGCGGGGGAACCTACGAGCAGTACTTC. Protein sequence: CASSGQVSGGTYEQYF.

The rearrangement uses TRBV7-2 and TRBJ2-7; 8 bases agree with TRBD2. V lost 2 bases and J lost 5; bases outside the gene matches: 5. The CDR3 length is 14 residues. CDR1 is SGHTA, CDR2 FQGNSA, per germline. The CDR3: CASSLYLGGDEQYF. CDR3 DNA sequence: TGTGCCAGCAGCTTATATCTCGGGGGGGACGAGCAGTACTTC.

This clonotype came up a few times. The rearrangement uses TRBV5-1 and TRBJ2-7; D is possibly TRBD2 (6 bases). Between the trimmed V and J ends, which lost 1 base and 0 bases, there was a span of 8 bases. Germline CDR1 and CDR2: SGHRS and YFSETQ. The CDR3 contains 14 residues. The DNA for the CDR3 is TGCGCCAGCAGCTTGATGGGGGGCTCCTACGAGCAGTACTTC. Protein: CASSLMGGSYEQYF.

This clonotype was recorded a few times. The chain recombines TRBV20-1 with TRBJ1-5; 8 nucleotides match TRBD1. V dropped 3 bases and J dropped 3; count of bases not matched to a gene: 1. CDR3 length: 13 amino acids. Germline CDR1 and CDR2: DFQATT and SNEGSKA (reference sequence). DNA for the CDR3: TGCAGTGCTAGGACAGGGGCCAATCAGCCCCAGCATTTT. This translates into CSARTGANQPQHF.